Listed below are T cell receptor beta chains from one sample, sequenced in a study of blood T cells in healthy people across ages. Via MiXCR, TCRdb re-called the 5' RACE reads, giving one row per CDR3 protein. Among fewer than 1.5 million distinct CDR3 sequences, 40% to 50% were seen once, and the ten largest hold 7% to 9%. Sequenced sample: blood. These receptor sequences come from a woman between 18 and 30 years old in good health. Both conserved end residues are part of each CDR3. A D gene is named only where the DNA matches it firmly. Rows give clone size only sometimes, using once, few, many, or a class for an expanded clone.

size,D,V,J,CDR3,DNA
few,NA,TRBV6-2/TRBV6-3,TRBJ2-4,CASKTDKNIQYF,TGTGCCAGCAAGACGGACAAAAACATTCAGTACTTC
NA,NA,TRBV2,TRBJ2-3,CASRLTRSTDTQYF,TGTGCCAGCAGACTGACTCGTAGCACAGATACGCAGTATTTT
NA,NA,TRBV3-1,TRBJ2-7,CASSQVGAASYEQYF,TGTGCCAGCAGCCAAGTGGGCGCGGCTTCCTACGAGCAGTACTTC
few,NA,TRBV20-1,TRBJ2-3,CSAELTDTQYF,TGCAGTGCTGAACTCACAGATACGCAGTATTTT
few,NA,TRBV12-3/TRBV12-4,TRBJ1-5,CASSRVGVESQPQHF,TGTGCCAGCAGTAGGGTTGGGGTGGAGAGTCAGCCCCAGCATTTT
NA,TRBD2,TRBV13,TRBJ2-1,CASTQSRRAGLSEQFF,TGTGCCAGCACCCAATCACGACGAGCGGGATTGTCTGAGCAGTTCTTC
NA,NA,TRBV6-5,TRBJ2-7,CASAQKGIYEQYF,TGTGCCAGCGCCCAAAAGGGGATCTACGAGCAGTACTTC
once,NA,TRBV9,TRBJ2-7,CASSAGLATTYEQYF,TGTGCCAGCAGCGCCGGGCTAGCGACGACCTACGAGCAGTACTTC
few,NA,TRBV6-2/TRBV6-3,TRBJ2-1,CASSLISAGTPYNEQFF,TGTGCCAGCAGCTTGATCTCGGCGGGCACCCCTTACAATGAGCAGTTCTTC
NA,NA,TRBV6-6,TRBJ2-3,CASWARVTRTDTQYF,TGTGCCAGTTGGGCCAGGGTGACTCGAACAGATACGCAGTATTTT
few,NA,TRBV11-1,TRBJ2-1,CASSRETTEQFF,TGTGCCAGCAGCCGGGAAACGACGGAGCAGTTCTTC
NA,NA,TRBV29-1,TRBJ1-2,CSVPPGQGYGYTF,TGCAGCGTCCCCCCGGGGCAGGGCTATGGCTACACCTTC
NA,NA,TRBV9,TRBJ1-2,CASNLRVTGDYGNTF,TGTGCCAGCAACCTCCGGGTGACGGGGGACTATGGCAACACCTTC
NA,TRBD2,TRBV15,TRBJ2-7,CATSLGLAGSYEQYF,TGTGCCACCAGCTTAGGACTAGCGGGCTCCTACGAGCAGTACTTC
NA,NA,TRBV28,TRBJ2-5,CASSLPGTFYEQYF,TGTGCCAGCAGTCTACCCGGGACCTTCTACGAGCAGTACTTT
NA,NA,TRBV7-9,TRBJ2-5,CASSGSGTAQETQYF,TGTGCCAGCAGTGGGTCCGGGACCGCTCAAGAGACCCAGTACTTC
NA,NA,TRBV27,TRBJ2-5,CASSLRGRDGETQYF,TGTGCCAGCAGTTTACGGGGCAGGGATGGAGAGACCCAGTACTTC
NA,NA,TRBV6-6,TRBJ1-2,CASSPPGANYGHTF,TGTGCCAGCAGCCCCCCAGGGGCGAACTATGGCCACACCTTC
NA,NA,TRBV20-1,TRBJ2-3,CSARGSSGRTDTQYF,TGCAGTGCTAGGGGGAGCAGCGGCCGCACAGATACGCAGTATTTT
NA,NA,TRBV6-1,TRBJ1-5,CASSKGGNAYSNQPQHF,TGTGCCAGCAGCAAGGGGGGCAATGCTTATAGCAATCAGCCCCAGCATTTT
NA,NA,TRBV14,TRBJ2-2,CASSLGPPSFNGELFF,TGTGCCAGCAGCCTTGGACCCCCTTCCTTCAACGGGGAGCTGTTTTTT
few,NA,TRBV11-1,TRBJ2-3,CASSLALEGATSTDTQYF,TGTGCCAGCAGCTTAGCTTTGGAGGGGGCCACCAGCACAGATACGCAGTATTTT
few,NA,TRBV5-1,TRBJ2-3,CASSARGIRTDTQYF,TGCGCCAGCAGCGCCCGGGGGATCCGCACAGATACGCAGTATTTT
NA,NA,TRBV5-1,TRBJ1-1,CASSLALAGAGTEAFF,TGCGCCAGCAGCTTGGCCCTGGCGGGGGCAGGCACTGAAGCTTTCTTT
NA,NA,TRBV4-2,TRBJ1-4,CASSQDGGGPEKLFF,TGTGCCAGCAGCCAAGATGGGGGAGGACCTGAAAAACTGTTTTTT
few,TRBD1,TRBV11-2,TRBJ2-7,CASSRGQGSYNEQYF,TGTGCCAGCAGCCGCGGACAGGGGTCCTACAATGAGCAGTACTTC
few,NA,TRBV7-2,TRBJ2-6,CASSLPGLSSGANVLTF,TGTGCCAGCAGCTTACCAGGGTTGAGCTCTGGGGCCAACGTCCTGACTTTC
NA,NA,TRBV5-1,TRBJ2-7,CASSQGTLHYEQYF,TGCGCCAGCAGCCAGGGGACCTTACACTACGAGCAGTACTTC
few,NA,TRBV7-9,TRBJ2-3,CASSSRLQAPTDTQYF,TGTGCCAGCAGCTCAAGGTTACAGGCACCCACAGATACGCAGTATTTT
NA,NA,TRBV2,TRBJ1-5,CASSPDSPSDSGHF,TGTGCCAGCAGTCCTGACAGCCCCTCAGATAGTGGGCATTTT
NA,NA,TRBV12-3/TRBV12-4,TRBJ2-1,CASSPAKGEQFF,TGTGCCAGCAGCCCCGCTAAGGGTGAGCAGTTCTTC
NA,TRBD1,TRBV6-5,TRBJ2-1,CASSPLGTVSYNEQFF,TGTGCCAGCAGCCCCCTCGGGACAGTCTCCTACAATGAGCAGTTTTTC
few,TRBD1,TRBV19,TRBJ2-1,CASSFRDRVLNEQFF,TGTGCCAGTAGTTTCCGGGACAGGGTTTTGAATGAGCAGTTCTTC
NA,NA,TRBV21-1,TRBJ2-7,CASSKRGMVSSYEQYF,TGTGCCAGCAGCAAAAGAGGGATGGTAAGCTCCTACGAGCAGTACTTC
NA,TRBD2,TRBV29-1,TRBJ2-7,CSATGLAVVYNEQYF,TGCAGCGCCACGGGGCTAGCGGTTGTCTACAATGAGCAGTACTTC
few,TRBD2,TRBV20-1,TRBJ2-3,CSARGGSSGTDTQYF,TGCAGTGCTAGAGGGGGGTCTAGCGGGACAGATACGCAGTATTTT
few,NA,TRBV4-2,TRBJ1-4,CASSQDAGAVYTTNEKLFF,TGTGCCAGCAGCCAAGATGCAGGGGCGGTGTATACAACTAATGAAAAACTGTTTTTT
NA,TRBD2,TRBV27,TRBJ2-7,CASRVTSGGVSEQYF,TGTGCCAGCAGGGTAACTAGCGGGGGGGTGAGCGAGCAGTACTTC
NA,NA,TRBV2,TRBJ2-1,CASTRQGNNEQFF,TGTGCCAGCACGCGCCAGGGGAACAATGAGCAGTTCTTC
few,NA,TRBV25-1,TRBJ2-1,CASSDSGRDWLIGQFF,TGTGCCAGCAGTGACTCCGGGCGGGACTGGCTAATTGGGCAGTTCTTC
few,TRBD2,TRBV20-1,TRBJ2-7,CSAPAGTSGTLSYEQYF,TGCAGTGCCCCCGCCGGGACTAGCGGGACCCTCTCCTACGAGCAGTACTTC
NA,NA,TRBV4-1,TRBJ2-4,CASSVRRLGGSGLAKNIQYF,TGCGCCAGCAGCGTCAGACGTCTGGGCGGGTCTGGCCTAGCCAAAAACATTCAGTACTTC
few,NA,TRBV5-1,TRBJ2-7,CASRAPGGEAYEQYF,TGCGCCAGCAGAGCTCCGGGGGGCGAAGCCTACGAGCAGTACTTC
NA,NA,TRBV6-5,TRBJ2-5,CASSYSPETEQYF,TGTGCCAGCAGTTACTCCCCGGAGACGGAGCAGTACTTC
NA,NA,TRBV10-3,TRBJ1-1,CAISGSVQDEAFF,TGTGCCATCAGCGGTTCGGTACAAGATGAAGCTTTCTTT
once,TRBD2,TRBV7-8,TRBJ2-1,CASSSGTSGVYEQFF,TGTGCCAGCAGTTCCGGGACTAGCGGGGTCTATGAGCAGTTCTTC
NA,NA,TRBV6-1,TRBJ2-5,CASSVPRHGTDQETQYF,TGTGCCAGCAGTGTTCCGCGACATGGGACGGATCAAGAGACCCAGTACTTC
few,TRBD1,TRBV2,TRBJ1-2,CASSEAHGQGFGGYTF,TGTGCCAGCAGTGAAGCGCACGGACAGGGGTTTGGTGGCTACACCTTC
NA,NA,TRBV20-1,TRBJ1-2,CSATTGTQKDGYTF,TGCAGTGCAACAACCGGGACTCAGAAAGATGGCTACACCTTC
few,NA,TRBV12-3/TRBV12-4,TRBJ2-5,CASSPGTFIGETQYF,TGTGCCAGCAGCCCGGGGACTTTCATTGGCGAGACCCAGTACTTC
NA,NA,TRBV4-1,TRBJ1-1,CASSQVFGRVNTEAFF,TGCGCCAGCAGCCAAGTTTTCGGACGGGTGAACACTGAAGCTTTCTTT
NA,NA,TRBV11-2,TRBJ2-7,CASSYPSDSSYEQYF,TGTGCCAGCAGCTATCCTAGCGATTCCTCCTACGAGCAGTACTTC
NA,NA,TRBV7-9,TRBJ2-7,CASSSASLMMYEQYF,TGTGCCAGCAGCTCAGCTAGCCTTATGATGTACGAGCAGTACTTC
NA,TRBD2,TRBV20-1,TRBJ2-5,CSALAGLAGKETQYF,TGCAGTGCCCTAGCCGGACTAGCGGGGAAAGAGACCCAGTACTTC
few,NA,TRBV2,TRBJ2-3,CASLLTDTQYF,TGTGCCAGCCTCCTCACAGATACGCAGTATTTT
NA,NA,TRBV11-2,TRBJ2-7,CASSLAAYGSYEQYF,TGTGCCAGCAGCTTAGCTGCATACGGGTCCTACGAGCAGTACTTC
NA,NA,TRBV20-1,TRBJ1-3,CSARSGLSFSGNTIYF,TGCAGTGCTAGAAGCGGGCTCTCCTTTTCTGGAAACACCATATATTTT
once,NA,TRBV3-1,TRBJ1-2,CASSPTMRGPYGYTF,TGTGCCAGCAGCCCAACAATGCGGGGTCCCTATGGCTACACCTTC
NA,TRBD2,TRBV20-1,TRBJ2-5,CSSILAGVIEETQYF,TGCAGTTCAATACTAGCGGGGGTGATTGAAGAGACCCAGTACTTC